The source of this TCR beta chain is a study of T-cell memory formation after mild COVID-19. Study-level background: Clusters were largely donor specific.

Trimming stripped 6 bases from V and 7 bases from J, with 19 bases between. There are 14 residues in the CDR3. Germline values: CDR1 MNHNS, CDR2 SASEGT. This clonotype appeared a few times. 5'RACE with constant-segment primers yielded barcoded, UMI-tagged TCR alpha and TCR beta cDNA libraries. From the 5' RACE reads, TCRdb called clonotypes with MiXCR, one entry per CDR3 protein. The repertoire holds 300,000 to 400,000 distinct CDR3 sequences, with approximately 15% as singletons. Sequenced input: PBMCs or a T cell subset sorted from them (not recorded which). The receptor was isolated from a man in his late teens or twenties who had mild COVID-19 (a few samples of this study predate the infection). Cell type and time point are not known. The chain combines TRBV6-1 with TRBJ2-7; no definite D call. CDR3 DNA sequence: TGTGCCAGCAGAACTGTGGGTGGGTTAAGGGAGCAGTACTTC. Translation gives CASRTVGGLREQYF.